This entry lists 22 T cell receptor beta chains sequenced from one sample in a study of PD-1 blockade in classical Hodgkin lymphoma. Each of the patients experienced relapse following autologous stem cell transplantation, and their brentuximab vedotin exposure differed. Data came from immunoSEQ multiplex PCR; TCRdb stores just in-frame clones and leaves some out. Found here are some 40,000 clones, about 70% of them singletons; the top ten hold less than 15%. Sequenced here: peripheral blood mononuclear cells (PBMCs), sampled before the second cycle of nivolumab. Receptors were obtained from a human donor with classical Hodgkin lymphoma.

Many counts were recorded for this clone. The J gene is TRBJ1-6, the V gene TRBV6-5; tentatively, D is TRBD1 (6 bases). Trimming left V 4 bases short and J 7 bases short, with 11 bases between. In germline, CDR1 is MNHEY, CDR2 SVGAGI. This CDR3 spans 14 amino acids. The CDR3 is CASSFRGTNSPLHF. CDR3 bases: TGTGCCAGCAGTTTCAGGGGAACGAATTCACCCCTCCACTTT.

The chain is built from TRBV18 and TRBJ2-2, with 8 bases identical to TRBD2. With V trimmed by 5 bases and J by 7 bases, 12 bases remained unmatched. The CDR3 contains 16 residues. Germline CDR1 KGHSH, CDR2 LQKENI. In DNA form, the CDR3 reads TGTGCCAGCTCAGCCGCCGTTTTAGCGGGGAACGGGGAGCTGTTTTTT. It encodes CASSAAVLAGNGELFF.

The chain couples TRBV18 to TRBJ2-7; weak D call: TRBD2 (5 bases). The CDR3 covers 15 residues. CDR1 and CDR2 (germline): KGHSH, LQKENI. Trimming pared 2 bases from V and 3 bases from J, leaving 14 bases between. The CDR3, as DNA: TGTGCCAGCTCACCAAGCTCCACTAGTTTCTACGAGCAGTACTTC. As protein: CASSPSSTSFYEQYF.

This clone was observed once. The genes are TRBV27 and TRBJ1-1, with TRBD1 identical over 9 bases. V dropped 5 bases and J dropped 4; count of bases not matched to a gene: 8. Per the germline V gene, CDR1 is MNHEY and CDR2 is SMNVEV (reference sequence). This CDR3 is 15 amino acids long. The CDR3 coding sequence is TGTGCCAGCAGTCCCCGGGACAGGGTAGGCACTGAAGCTTTCTTT. Its protein is CASSPRDRVGTEAFF.

CDR3: CASRSHQTVRYEQYF. The CDR3 coding sequence is TGTGCCAGCAGGAGCCACCAAACAGTTCGCTACGAGCAGTACTTC. This chain links TRBV28 with TRBJ2-7; D is unresolved. The CDR3 spans 15 residues. V was clipped by 6 bases and J by 3 bases, with 18 bases between them. Looked up from germline, CDR1 is MDHEN and CDR2 is SYDVKM.

The V and J genes are TRBV30 and TRBJ1-5; TRBD1 matches 9 bases. CDR1 is GTSNPN and CDR2 is SVGIG in the germline V gene (reference sequence). This CDR3 contains 14 residues. The J segment lost 4 bases and the V segment lost 7 bases, leaving 8 bases of the junction unmatched. For the CDR3, the DNA is TGTGCCTCCCGCGGGACAGGGTGGAATCAGCCCCAGCATTTT. Residues: CASRGTGWNQPQHF.

This clone was observed a handful of times. The chain couples TRBV5-5 to TRBJ2-2; 10 bases agree with TRBD2. V shed 0 bases and J 4 bases; nucleotides not matched to a gene: 0. The CDR3 contains 15 residues. Germline loops: CDR1 SGHKS, CDR2 YYEKEE (reference sequence). Here the CDR3 reads CASSLGLAGTGELFF. The CDR3 nucleotides are TGTGCCAGCAGCTTGGGACTAGCGGGCACCGGGGAGCTGTTTTTT.

This chain links TRBV18 with TRBJ2-7; 7 bases are shared with TRBD1. With 1 base clipped from V and 2 bases from J, the junction kept 5 bases outside the gene matches. From germline, CDR1 is KGHSH and CDR2 LQKENI. The CDR3 spans 15 residues. CDR3 nucleotides: TGTGCCAGCTCACCACGGACAGGAAGTACCTACGAGCAGTACTTC. Protein product: CASSPRTGSTYEQYF. Complete variable domain (other parts from reference TRBV18 and TRBJ2-7): NAGVMQNPRHLVRRRGQEARLRCSPMKGHSHVYWYRQLPEEGLKFMVYLQKENIIDESGMPKERFSAEFPKEGPSILRIQQVVRGDSAAYFCASSPRTGSTYEQYFGPGTRLTVT.

This clone was counted between two and nine times. The chain employs TRBV4-1 and TRBJ2-7, with D unresolved. The ends were cut back, 1 base at V and 7 bases at J, with 14 bases in the middle. CDR1 is MGHRA and CDR2 is YSYEKL in the germline V gene. The CDR3 sequence is 14 residues long. The CDR3 region is CASSQVPVPAEQYF. CDR3 nucleotides: TGCGCCAGCAGCCAAGTCCCAGTCCCGGCGGAGCAGTACTTC.

The chain carries TRBV4-3 and TRBJ2-7; tentative D call: TRBD2 (5 bases). Per the germline V gene, CDR1 is LGHNA and CDR2 is YSLEER. CDR3 length equals 15 residues. The germline V and J ends were trimmed by 1 base and 2 bases, with 12 bases remaining between them. The CDR3 region is CASSQGRGKAYEQYF. CDR3 bases: TGCGCCAGCAGCCAAGGAAGAGGGAAGGCCTACGAGCAGTACTTC.

The rearrangement uses TRBV7-2 and TRBJ2-7, with D unclear. V lost 5 bases to trimming and J lost 0 bases, with 11 bases between them. Germline-derived CDR1 and CDR2 are SGHTA and FQGNSA. This CDR3 has 14 residues. CDR3 residues: CASSLARHSYEQYF. The CDR3 nucleotides read TGTGCCAGCAGCCTGGCCCGGCACTCCTACGAGCAGTACTTC.

J is TRBJ2-7 and V is TRBV27, with 7 nucleotides matching TRBD2. The germline gives CDR1 MNHEY, CDR2 SMNVEV (reference sequence). J lost 5 bases, V lost 2 bases, and 15 bases had no gene match. CDR3 size: 17 residues. CDR3: CASSLGFGRREINEQYF. Written as DNA, the CDR3 is TGTGCCAGCAGTTTAGGATTCGGAAGGCGGGAGATCAACGAGCAGTACTTC.

A few counts support this clone. The chain has TRBV10-3 and TRBJ2-7; no clear D gene. The CDR3 is 11 amino acids. Per the germline V gene, CDR1 is ENHRY and CDR2 is SYGVKD. V lost 2 bases and J 6 bases, leaving 5 bases between the germline ends. CDR3 residues: CAISEQFEQYF. DNA for the CDR3: TGTGCCATCAGTGAGCAATTCGAGCAGTACTTC.

The chain links TRBV19 to TRBJ2-7; the D gene is possibly TRBD2 (6 bases). Looked up from germline, CDR1 is LNHDA and CDR2 is SQIVND (reference sequence). This CDR3 has 16 residues. V shed 3 bases and J shed 0 bases, with 15 bases lying between them. The CDR3 region has the DNA TGTGCCAGTAGTATGGCCGGGACTTTCAGCTCCTACGAGCAGTACTTC. Amino acid sequence: CASSMAGTFSSYEQYF. Based on the CDR3 plus reference TRBV19 and TRBJ2-7, the full variable domain is DGGITQSPKYLFRKEGQNVTLSCEQNLNHDAMYWYRQDPGQGLRLIYYSQIVNDFQKGDIAEGYSVSREKKESFPLTVTSAQKNPTAFYLCASSMAGTFSSYEQYFGPGTRLTVT.

The CDR3 region is CASSQGFRGPYNEQFF. DNA for the CDR3: TGCGCCAGCAGCCAAGGATTTAGGGGGCCTTACAATGAGCAGTTCTTC. The rearrangement uses TRBV4-3 and TRBJ2-1; the match to TRBD1 covers 7 bases. V was clipped by 1 base and J by 4 bases; unmatched bases: 7. This CDR3 spans 16 amino acids. The germline gives CDR1 LGHNA, CDR2 YSLEER.

This clone was counted a single time. The chain carries TRBV21-1 and TRBJ2-5; the D call TRBD2 from the table was never checked on the DNA. TRBV21-1 is listed as a pseudogene. The CDR3 runs to 17 residues. The CDR3 DNA reads TGTGCCAGCAGCAAAGGAGGCGAAGGCGGGGGTCAAGAGACCCAGTACTTC. This sequence encodes CASSKGGEGGGQETQYF.

The chain's CDR3 is CASTGGFQETQYF. CDR3 coding DNA: TGTGCCAGCACCGGGGGATTCCAAGAGACCCAGTACTTC. The chain has TRBV5-5 and TRBJ2-5; tentative D call: TRBD2 (6 bases). The CDR3 consists of 13 residues. Per germline, CDR1 SGHKS and CDR2 YYEKEE (reference sequence). Between the trimmed V and J ends, which lost 6 bases and 1 base, there was a span of 10 bases.

The chain joins TRBV7-9 to TRBJ1-1; D gene ambiguous. The CDR3 is 13 residues long. Trimming removed 3 bases at V and 1 base at J, with 6 bases between. Germline V gene lookup returns CDR1 SEHNR and CDR2 FQNEAQ (reference sequence). Written as DNA, the CDR3 is TGTGCCAGCAGCTTTATAGGGAACACTGAAGCTTTCTTT. It codes for CASSFIGNTEAFF.

CDR3 in amino acids: CATSRDPRVGGTIYF. For the CDR3, the DNA is TGTGCCACCAGCAGAGATCCTCGAGTTGGGGGCACCATATATTTT. The chain links TRBV15 to TRBJ1-3; D possibly corresponds to TRBD1 (5 bases). Germline V gives CDR1 LNHNV, CDR2 YYDKDF (reference sequence). V lost 0 bases and J lost 9, with 15 bases in between. CDR3 size: 15 residues.

The chain combines TRBV28 with TRBJ2-1; 11 bases are shared with TRBD2. J was trimmed by 7 bases and V by 5 bases; bases with no gene match: 10. The CDR3 sequence is 16 residues long. Germline assignment: CDR1 MDHEN and CDR2 SYDVKM. The CDR3 coding sequence is TGTGCCAGCAGTGGTTATCTAGCGGGAGGACATAATGAGCAGTTCTTC. It codes for CASSGYLAGGHNEQFF.

The chain employs TRBV7-2 and TRBJ1-2, with D possibly matching TRBD1 (5 bases). The germline CDR1 and CDR2 sequences are SGHTA and FQGNSA. The length of the CDR3 is 13 residues. V lost 2 bases, J lost 9 bases, and 13 bases lay in between. The CDR3 spells CASSLIRRGSYTF. The CDR3 DNA sequence: TGTGCCAGCAGCTTAATTCGGCGGGGCAGCTACACCTTC.

The chain recombines TRBV5-1 with TRBJ2-1; 7 positions match TRBD2. The V and J ends lost 5 bases and 0 bases, in that order; junction bases with no gene match: 11. The CDR3 loop spans 17 amino acids. Germline values: CDR1 SGHRS, CDR2 YFSETQ. The CDR3 region is CASRGTIPNSSYNEQFF. The CDR3 DNA sequence: TGCGCCAGCAGAGGGACTATCCCTAATAGCTCCTACAATGAGCAGTTCTTC. Full variable domain (rest looked up from reference TRBV5-1 and TRBJ2-1): KAGVTQTPRYLIKTRGQQVTLSCSPISGHRSVSWYQQTPGQGLQFLFEYFSETQRNKGNFPGRFSGRQFSNSRSEMNVSTLELGDSALYLCASRGTIPNSSYNEQFFGPGTRLTVL.